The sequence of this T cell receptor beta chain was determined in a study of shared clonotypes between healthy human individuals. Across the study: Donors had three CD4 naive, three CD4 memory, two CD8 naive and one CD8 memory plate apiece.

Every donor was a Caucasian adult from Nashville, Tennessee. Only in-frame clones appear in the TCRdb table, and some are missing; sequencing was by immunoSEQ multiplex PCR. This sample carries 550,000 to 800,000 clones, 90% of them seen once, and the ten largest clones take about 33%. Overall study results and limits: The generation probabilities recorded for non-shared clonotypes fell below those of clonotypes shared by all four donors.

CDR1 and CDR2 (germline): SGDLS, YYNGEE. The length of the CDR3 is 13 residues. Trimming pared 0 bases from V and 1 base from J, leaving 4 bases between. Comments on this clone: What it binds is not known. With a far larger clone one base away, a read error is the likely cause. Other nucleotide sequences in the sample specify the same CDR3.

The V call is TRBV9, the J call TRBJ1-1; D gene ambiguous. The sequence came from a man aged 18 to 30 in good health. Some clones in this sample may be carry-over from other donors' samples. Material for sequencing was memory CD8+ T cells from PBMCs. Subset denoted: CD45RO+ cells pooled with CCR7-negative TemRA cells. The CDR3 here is CASSVVPNTEAFF. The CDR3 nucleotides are TGTGCCAGCAGCGTAGTGCCGAACACTGAAGCTTTCTTT.